This T cell receptor (beta chain) was obtained from a study of T cell changes during pregnancy in multiple sclerosis. Data came from immunoSEQ multiplex PCR; TCRdb stores just in-frame clones and leaves some out. This sample has roughly 17,000 clones, with about 85% found just once. In this sample, this clone turned up a few times. The input for sequencing was CD8+ T cells from peripheral blood mononuclear cells, taken after pregnancy. This clonotype was sampled from a female donor with multiple sclerosis, enrolled in a pregnancy study.

The CDR3 region has the DNA TGTGCCAGCAGCAGGGGACTATCGTGGGAGCAGTACTTC. Translating gives CASSRGLSWEQYF. This rearrangement joins TRBV7-9 to TRBJ2-7, with 7 bases identical to TRBD2. V lost 5 bases to trimming and J lost 7 bases; unmatched junction nucleotides: 8. The CDR3 loop spans 13 amino acids. Per the germline V gene, CDR1 is SEHNR and CDR2 is FQNEAQ (reference sequence).